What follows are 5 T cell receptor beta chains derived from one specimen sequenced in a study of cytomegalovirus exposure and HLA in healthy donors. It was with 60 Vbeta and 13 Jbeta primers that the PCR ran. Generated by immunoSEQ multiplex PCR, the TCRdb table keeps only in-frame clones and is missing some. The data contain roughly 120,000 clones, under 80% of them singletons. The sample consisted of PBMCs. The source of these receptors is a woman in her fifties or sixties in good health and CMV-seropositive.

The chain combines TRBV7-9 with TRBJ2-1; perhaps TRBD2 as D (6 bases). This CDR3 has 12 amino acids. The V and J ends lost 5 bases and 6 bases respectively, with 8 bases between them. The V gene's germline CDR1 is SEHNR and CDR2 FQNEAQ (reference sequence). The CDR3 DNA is TGTGCCAGCAGCATGACTAGCAATGAGCAGTTCTTC. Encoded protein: CASSMTSNEQFF.

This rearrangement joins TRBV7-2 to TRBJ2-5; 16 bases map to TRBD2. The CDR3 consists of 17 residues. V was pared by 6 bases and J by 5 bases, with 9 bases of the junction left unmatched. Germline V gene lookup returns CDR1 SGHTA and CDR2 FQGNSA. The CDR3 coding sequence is TGTGCCAGCAGTCCCGGGACTAGCGGGGGGGCCCGCGAGACCCAGTACTTC. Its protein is CASSPGTSGGARETQYF. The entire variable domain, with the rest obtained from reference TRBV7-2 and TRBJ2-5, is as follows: GAGVSQSPSNKVTEKGKDVELRCDPISGHTALYWYRQSLGQGLEFLIYFQGNSAPDKSGLPSDRFSAERTGGSVSTLTIQRTQQEDSAVYLCASSPGTSGGARETQYFGPGTRLLVL.

DNA for the CDR3: TGTGCCAGCAGCCCCGACGGGACAGGAGGCGCTGAGCAGTTCTTC. It translates to CASSPDGTGGAEQFF. This chain uses TRBV11-3 with TRBJ2-1; 8 positions agree with TRBD1. The CDR3 sequence is 15 residues long. J lost 9 bases, V lost 5 bases, and 12 bases had no gene match. The germline V gene encodes CDR1 SGHNT and CDR2 YENEEA.

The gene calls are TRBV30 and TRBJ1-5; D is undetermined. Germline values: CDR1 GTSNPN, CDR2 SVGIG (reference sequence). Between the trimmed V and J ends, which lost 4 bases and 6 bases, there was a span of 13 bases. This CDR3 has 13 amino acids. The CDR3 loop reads CAWTHLGGQPQHF. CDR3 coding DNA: TGTGCCTGGACCCACCTGGGAGGTCAGCCCCAGCATTTT.

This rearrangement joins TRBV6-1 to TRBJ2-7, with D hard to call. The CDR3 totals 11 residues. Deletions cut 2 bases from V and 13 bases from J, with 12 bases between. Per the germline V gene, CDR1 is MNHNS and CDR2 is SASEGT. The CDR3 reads CASSEHRTAYF. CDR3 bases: TGTGCCAGCAGTGAACACAGAACGGCTTACTTC.